A selection of T cell receptor beta chains follows, all from one sample in a study of Tregs in tolerant kidney transplant recipients. Their target antigens are unknown. The table came from immunoSEQ multiplex PCR; TCRdb's copy has only in-frame clones and leaves some out. The sample includes over 3,500 clones, 50% to 60% of them seen just once. The sequenced material came from CD8+ T cells from blood cultured with allogeneic cells. These receptors were obtained from a human donor in good health. CDR3s include the opening cysteine and the closing phenylalanine or tryptophan. A D gene is named only where the DNA matches it firmly. Not every row has a clone size; where given, it reads once, few, many or a size class.

CDR3aa: CASSFDAAHQETQYF
CDR3nt: TGTGCCAGCAGCTTCGATGCAGCGCACCAAGAGACCCAGTACTTC
v_gene: TRBV7-2
abundance: -
j_gene: TRBJ2-5
d_gene: -

CDR3aa: CASSSGTDTQYF
CDR3nt: TGTGCCAGCAGCTCTGGAACAGATACGCAGTATTTT
v_gene: TRBV5-4
abundance: few
j_gene: TRBJ2-3
d_gene: -

CDR3aa: CASSLSAGWEQFF
CDR3nt: TGTGCCAGCAGCTTATCGGCAGGGTGGGAGCAGTTCTTC
v_gene: TRBV7-3
abundance: few
j_gene: TRBJ2-1
d_gene: -

CDR3aa: CASSIGSGGFYEQYF
CDR3nt: TGTGCCAGTAGTATAGGGAGCGGGGGGTTCTACGAGCAGTACTTC
v_gene: TRBV19
abundance: few
j_gene: TRBJ2-7
d_gene: TRBD2

CDR3aa: CASSLEPAGGYNEQFF
CDR3nt: TGTGCCAGCAGCTTAGAGCCAGCGGGGGGGTACAATGAGCAGTTCTTC
v_gene: TRBV7-8
abundance: few
j_gene: TRBJ2-1
d_gene: TRBD2

CDR3aa: CASSQRPGYLNTEAFF
CDR3nt: TGCGCCAGCAGCCAACGACCGGGCTATTTGAACACTGAAGCTTTCTTT
v_gene: TRBV4-3
abundance: -
j_gene: TRBJ1-1
d_gene: -

CDR3aa: CASSLTIGLTEAFF
CDR3nt: TGTGCCAGCAGCTTAACCATAGGGCTCACTGAAGCTTTCTTT
v_gene: TRBV13
abundance: -
j_gene: TRBJ1-1
d_gene: -

CDR3aa: CATSPSGRAYEQYF
CDR3nt: TGTGCCACCAGCCCTAGCGGGAGGGCCTACGAGCAGTACTTC
v_gene: TRBV15
abundance: -
j_gene: TRBJ2-7
d_gene: TRBD2

CDR3aa: CASSPDSNSGNTIYF
CDR3nt: TGTGCCAGCAGCCCGGACAGTAACTCTGGAAACACCATATATTTT
v_gene: TRBV11-3
abundance: -
j_gene: TRBJ1-3
d_gene: -

CDR3aa: CASSLGPGELFF
CDR3nt: TGTGCCAGCAGCTTAGGACCCGGGGAGCTGTTTTTT
v_gene: TRBV7-9
abundance: few
j_gene: TRBJ2-2
d_gene: -

CDR3aa: CASKDEGTPHSYEQYF
CDR3nt: TGTGCCAGCAAGGACGAGGGGACTCCTCACTCCTACGAGCAGTACTTC
v_gene: TRBV2
abundance: once
j_gene: TRBJ2-7
d_gene: -

CDR3aa: CASSLGGGWSDYTF
CDR3nt: TGTGCCAGCAGCTTGGGGGGCGGTTGGTCTGACTACACCTTC
v_gene: TRBV5-6
abundance: -
j_gene: TRBJ1-2
d_gene: -

CDR3aa: CASSLGNTIYF
CDR3nt: TGTGCCAGCAGCTTAGGAAACACCATATATTTT
v_gene: TRBV7-9
abundance: few
j_gene: TRBJ1-3
d_gene: -

CDR3aa: CATSRERGYEQYF
CDR3nt: TGTGCCACCAGCAGAGAGCGAGGATACGAGCAGTACTTC
v_gene: TRBV15
abundance: -
j_gene: TRBJ2-7
d_gene: -

CDR3aa: CASSFFQGATGELFF
CDR3nt: TGTGCCAGCAGTTTTTTCCAGGGTGCCACCGGGGAGCTGTTTTTT
v_gene: TRBV27
abundance: few
j_gene: TRBJ2-2
d_gene: -

CDR3aa: CATSRQSGGEKLFF
CDR3nt: TGTGCCACCAGCAGGCAGTCAGGAGGGGAAAAACTGTTTTTT
v_gene: TRBV15
abundance: -
j_gene: TRBJ1-4
d_gene: -

CDR3aa: CASSASPGGYNEQFF
CDR3nt: TGCGCCAGCAGCGCTAGCCCAGGAGGCTACAATGAGCAGTTCTTC
v_gene: TRBV4-1
abundance: -
j_gene: TRBJ2-1
d_gene: -

CDR3aa: CASSQAGTGTEAFF
CDR3nt: TGCGCCAGCAGCCAAGCAGGGACGGGCACTGAAGCTTTCTTT
v_gene: TRBV4-1
abundance: few
j_gene: TRBJ1-1
d_gene: -

CDR3aa: CASSLVTSADEQFF
CDR3nt: TGTGCCAGCAGCTTAGTAACTAGCGCTGATGAGCAGTTCTTC
v_gene: TRBV7-2
abundance: -
j_gene: TRBJ2-1
d_gene: TRBD2

CDR3aa: CASSQGVISDQPQHF
CDR3nt: TGTGCCAGCAGCCAAGGTGTAATATCGGATCAGCCCCAGCATTTT
v_gene: TRBV4-2
abundance: -
j_gene: TRBJ1-5
d_gene: -

CDR3aa: CASSQTGGVDEAFF
CDR3nt: TGCGCCAGCAGCCAGACAGGGGGCGTTGATGAAGCTTTCTTT
v_gene: TRBV4-1
abundance: -
j_gene: TRBJ1-1
d_gene: TRBD1

CDR3aa: CASSFGTANTGELFF
CDR3nt: TGTGCCAGCAGCTTTGGGACAGCAAACACCGGGGAGCTGTTTTTT
v_gene: TRBV7-8
abundance: -
j_gene: TRBJ2-2
d_gene: TRBD1

CDR3aa: CASSLGGTGDTEAFF
CDR3nt: TGTGCCAGCAGTTTGGGGGGCACGGGCGACACTGAAGCTTTCTTT
v_gene: TRBV28
abundance: once
j_gene: TRBJ1-1
d_gene: -

CDR3aa: CASSQDILIGESSSYEQYF
CDR3nt: TGCGCCAGCAGCCAAGATATTCTGATTGGGGAATCATCGTCCTACGAGCAGTACTTC
v_gene: TRBV4-1
abundance: -
j_gene: TRBJ2-7
d_gene: -

CDR3aa: CASSPADEQYF
CDR3nt: TGTGCCAGCAGCCCCGCTGACGAGCAGTACTTC
v_gene: TRBV7-8
abundance: few
j_gene: TRBJ2-7
d_gene: -

CDR3aa: CASSYGAYWEAFF
CDR3nt: TGTGCCAGCAGTTACGGGGCCTACTGGGAAGCTTTCTTT
v_gene: TRBV6-5
abundance: few
j_gene: TRBJ1-1
d_gene: -

CDR3aa: CSVGTGNTEAFF
CDR3nt: TGCAGCGTTGGGACAGGGAACACTGAAGCTTTCTTT
v_gene: TRBV29-1
abundance: -
j_gene: TRBJ1-1
d_gene: TRBD1

CDR3aa: CASSYSGGSNYGYTF
CDR3nt: TGTGCCAGCAGTTACTCGGGCGGTTCTAACTATGGCTACACCTTC
v_gene: TRBV6-5
abundance: -
j_gene: TRBJ1-2
d_gene: -

CDR3aa: CASSPERGGPYEQYF
CDR3nt: TGTGCCAGCAGCCCAGAGCGGGGGGGCCCCTACGAGCAGTACTTC
v_gene: TRBV4-2
abundance: few
j_gene: TRBJ2-7
d_gene: TRBD2

CDR3aa: CASSVARETEAFF
CDR3nt: TGTGCCAGCAGCGTAGCAAGGGAGACTGAAGCTTTCTTT
v_gene: TRBV9
abundance: large
j_gene: TRBJ1-1
d_gene: -

CDR3aa: CASSPRRGEQYF
CDR3nt: TGTGCCAGCAGTCCGCGAAGGGGCGAGCAGTACTTC
v_gene: TRBV5-4
abundance: once
j_gene: TRBJ2-7
d_gene: -

CDR3aa: CASSGGLGPDTQYF
CDR3nt: TGTGCCAGCAGTGGGGGCCTGGGGCCAGATACGCAGTATTTT
v_gene: TRBV6-5
abundance: -
j_gene: TRBJ2-3
d_gene: -

CDR3aa: CASSVAGQPYNEQFF
CDR3nt: TGTGCCAGCAGCGTAGCGGGACAGCCTTACAATGAGCAGTTCTTC
v_gene: TRBV9
abundance: -
j_gene: TRBJ2-1
d_gene: TRBD1

CDR3aa: CASGPALNTEAFF
CDR3nt: TGTGCTAGTGGTCCCGCCCTGAACACTGAAGCTTTCTTT
v_gene: TRBV12-5
abundance: -
j_gene: TRBJ1-1
d_gene: -

CDR3aa: CASSLGYEQFF
CDR3nt: TGTGCCAGCAGCTTAGGCTATGAGCAGTTCTTC
v_gene: TRBV11-3
abundance: -
j_gene: TRBJ2-1
d_gene: -

CDR3aa: CASSWSNNEQFF
CDR3nt: TGTGCCAGCAGCTGGAGCAACAATGAGCAGTTCTTC
v_gene: TRBV5-4
abundance: -
j_gene: TRBJ2-1
d_gene: -

CDR3aa: CASSPTGRYEQYF
CDR3nt: TGTGCCAGCAGCCCGACAGGGAGGTACGAGCAGTACTTC
v_gene: TRBV7-6
abundance: -
j_gene: TRBJ2-7
d_gene: -

CDR3aa: CASSLVVRTGGLYEQYF
CDR3nt: TGTGCCAGCAGCTTAGTGGTCAGGACAGGGGGCTTATACGAGCAGTACTTC
v_gene: TRBV7-8
abundance: -
j_gene: TRBJ2-7
d_gene: TRBD1

CDR3aa: CASRSGAGNEQFF
CDR3nt: TGTGCCAGCAGGTCGGGGGCGGGGAATGAGCAGTTCTTC
v_gene: TRBV13
abundance: -
j_gene: TRBJ2-1
d_gene: -

CDR3aa: CASRIETSSYNEQFF
CDR3nt: TGTGCCAGCAGGATCGAGACTAGCTCCTACAATGAGCAGTTCTTC
v_gene: TRBV7-2
abundance: -
j_gene: TRBJ2-1
d_gene: -

CDR3aa: CASAGTDTQYF
CDR3nt: TGTGCCAGCGCCGGCACAGATACGCAGTATTTT
v_gene: TRBV7-8
abundance: -
j_gene: TRBJ2-3
d_gene: -

CDR3aa: CAWSEGARNSPLHF
CDR3nt: TGTGCCTGGAGTGAAGGGGCGCGAAATTCACCCCTCCACTTT
v_gene: TRBV30
abundance: -
j_gene: TRBJ1-6
d_gene: -

CDR3aa: CATSRVPTYLADRSYEQYF
CDR3nt: TGTGCCACCAGCAGAGTGCCTACTTACCTCGCGGACCGCTCCTACGAGCAGTACTTC
v_gene: TRBV15
abundance: -
j_gene: TRBJ2-7
d_gene: -

CDR3aa: CASSSPVQGKNIQYF
CDR3nt: TGTGCCAGCAGTTCCCCGGTACAGGGGAAAAACATTCAGTACTTC
v_gene: TRBV6-5
abundance: -
j_gene: TRBJ2-4
d_gene: TRBD1

CDR3aa: CASSFYSGGAYEQYF
CDR3nt: TGTGCCAGCAGCTTTTACAGCGGGGGGGCCTACGAGCAGTACTTC
v_gene: TRBV7-2
abundance: -
j_gene: TRBJ2-7
d_gene: TRBD2

CDR3aa: CASSLMAYNYGYTF
CDR3nt: TGTGCCAGCAGCTTGATGGCGTATAACTATGGCTACACCTTC
v_gene: TRBV4-2
abundance: once
j_gene: TRBJ1-2
d_gene: -

CDR3aa: CASSLSGAYTEAFF
CDR3nt: TGTGCCAGCAGTTTATCGGGGGCGTATACTGAAGCTTTCTTT
v_gene: TRBV27
abundance: -
j_gene: TRBJ1-1
d_gene: -

CDR3aa: CASSQPCPGTGRSGNTIYF
CDR3nt: TGCGCCAGCAGTCAACCCTGTCCCGGGACAGGGCGCTCTGGAAACACCATATATTTT
v_gene: TRBV23-1
abundance: -
j_gene: TRBJ1-3
d_gene: TRBD1

CDR3aa: CASSDGGPPNEKLFF
CDR3nt: TGTGCCAGCAGCGATGGGGGACCGCCTAATGAAAAACTGTTTTTT
v_gene: TRBV27
abundance: -
j_gene: TRBJ1-4
d_gene: -

CDR3aa: CASSPWQDYEQYF
CDR3nt: TGTGCCAGCAGCCCGTGGCAGGATTACGAGCAGTACTTC
v_gene: TRBV7-6
abundance: -
j_gene: TRBJ2-7
d_gene: -

CDR3aa: CASSSPGSREPYNEQFF
CDR3nt: TGTGCCAGCAGTTCCCCAGGGTCGCGGGAGCCCTACAATGAGCAGTTCTTC
v_gene: TRBV27
abundance: -
j_gene: TRBJ2-1
d_gene: TRBD2

CDR3aa: CASSEYRATGELFF
CDR3nt: TGCGCCAGCAGTGAGTACAGGGCCACCGGGGAGCTGTTTTTT
v_gene: TRBV10-2
abundance: -
j_gene: TRBJ2-2
d_gene: -

CDR3aa: CAIATSGGANTGELFF
CDR3nt: TGCGCCATCGCGACTAGCGGGGGGGCGAACACCGGGGAGCTGTTTTTT
v_gene: TRBV4-1
abundance: -
j_gene: TRBJ2-2
d_gene: TRBD2

CDR3aa: CATSGPRYEQYF
CDR3nt: TGTGCCACCTCAGGGCCTCGCTACGAGCAGTACTTC
v_gene: TRBV19
abundance: -
j_gene: TRBJ2-7
d_gene: -

CDR3aa: CASSFLAGGQGEQFF
CDR3nt: TGTGCCAGCAGTTTCCTAGCGGGGGGGCAAGGTGAGCAGTTCTTC
v_gene: TRBV27
abundance: -
j_gene: TRBJ2-1
d_gene: TRBD2